A selection of T cell receptor beta chains follows, all from one sample in a study of regulatory T cells in long-lasting Graves disease. TCRdb called the multiplex PCR reads again in MiXCR, with one record for every CDR3 protein. The sample includes 400,000 to 550,000 distinct CDR3 sequences, roughly 15% of them seen just once. These records were also assigned to another study, of T cells in Graves' hyperthyroidism and ophthalmopathy.

The sequencing used peripheral blood mononuclear cells (PBMCs), collected at new diagnosis, from a patient treated with antithyroid drugs. All receptors come from a woman younger than 30 with Graves disease. CDR3s include the opening cysteine and the closing phenylalanine or tryptophan. Clone size, where shown, is once, few, many, or a class for clones that have expanded.

V gene	clone size	CDR3 protein
TRBV6-9	-	CASSYGARQVQFF
TRBV7-2	-	CASIHTQGSSSSGNTIYF
TRBV5-1	-	CASSLAWVETGELFF
TRBV20-1	-	CSARVSENTDTQYF
TRBV4-3	-	CASSQDNSYYEQYF
TRBV7-7	-	CASSSGGRGETQYF
TRBV27	many	CASSNLDGGTEAFF
TRBV2	many	CASSRGQGAGDTQYF
TRBV7-3	many	CASRLPSGLAGGDEQFF
TRBV7-3	many	CASSFPRNTEAFF
TRBV5-4	-	CAARETGTDTQYF
TRBV9	-	CASSGSGSPHNEQFF
TRBV15	few	CATSRTPGTGYEQYF
TRBV29-1	many	CSVPWATYNEQFF
TRBV5-1	-	CASSDGGTNYGYTF
TRBV28	many	CASSFGTGITYEQYF
TRBV28	many	CASSLEGAQETQYF